The present T cell receptor (beta chain) was sequenced within a study of shared clonotypes between healthy human individuals. This clone was seen a single time. What it binds is unknown. This CDR3 is also generated by other DNA sequences in the sample. Study outcomes and limitations: Donor scarcity curtailed the genetic and exposure-history diversity represented herein. Across a handful of donors, naive CD4 shared 5% to 5.5%, naive CD8 around 4%, memory CD4 more than 2%, memory CD8 0.35% to 0.5%.

The CDR3 spans 12 residues. Germline V gene sequence: CDR1 SQVTM, CDR2 ANQGSEA. V dropped 7 bases and J dropped 4; count of bases not matched to a gene: 3. Data came from immunoSEQ multiplex PCR; TCRdb stores just in-frame clones and leaves some out. The sample holds fewer than 800,000 clones, about 91% seen once. Only CD45RO-negative cells positively selected for CCR7 counted as naive CD8 cells, so terminally differentiated effector memory CD45RA+ cells were excluded. The donor cohort consisted entirely of Caucasian adults residing in Nashville, Tennessee. Sequenced material: naive CD8+ T cells sorted from blood. This receptor was identified in a young man in good health. This chain joins TRBV29-1 and TRBJ2-7; 11 nucleotides line up with TRBD2. As DNA, the CDR3 is TGCAGCGCCGGGACTAGCGGATACGAGCAGTACTTC. Translating it yields CSAGTSGYEQYF.